This paragraph covers one T cell receptor (beta chain) sequence. No antigen is known for it. This entry belongs to a study of T-cell memory formation after mild COVID-19. General study findings and limits: Chiefly within CM and EM were the contracting CD4+ clones; CD8+ ones were within EMRA.

The V gene lost 1 base and the J gene lost 8 bases, with 13 bases spanning the gap. Germline lookup yields CDR1 SGDLS and CDR2 YYNGEE. CDR3 size: 14 residues. TCRdb reanalysed the 5' RACE reads using MiXCR and keeps one entry per CDR3 protein. The table records around 440,000 distinct CDR3 sequences, over 15% of them present only once. Sample: PBMCs or a T cell subset sorted from them (not recorded which). This TCR came from an adult woman who had mild COVID-19 (a few samples of this study predate the infection). Cell type and time point are not known. The chain is built from TRBV9 and TRBJ1-5, with no clear D. Here the CDR3 DNA reads TGTGCCAGCAGCGTATCTGGGCAAGACGAGCCCCAGCATTTT. This codes for CASSVSGQDEPQHF.